This T cell receptor beta chain derives from a study of OX40 agonist ivuxolimab in advanced cancers. Study context: Ivuxolimab doses were 0.01, 0.1, 0.3, 1.5, 3 or 10 mg/kg every 2 weeks. Partial responses occurred in three patients (one hepatocellular carcinoma, two cutaneous melanoma).

This clone was recorded once. Its target is unknown. Study observations and caveats: Among T cells, CD8+ cells averaged more expanded clones than CD4+ cells. The authors did not determine the antigen specificity of the expanded peripheral T cells.

The V and J ends lost 4 bases and 1 base respectively, with 7 bases between them. Germline lookup yields CDR1 MNHEY and CDR2 SVGAGI. The CDR3 consists of 14 residues. Data came from immunoSEQ multiplex PCR; TCRdb stores just in-frame clones and leaves some out. The table lists 60,000 to 70,000 clones, about 88% of them singletons. The sequence was collected from an adult with an advanced solid tumor such as melanoma, head and neck, liver or kidney cancer. The sample here was CD4+ or CD8+ T cells sorted from blood, taken in a trial of the OX40 agonist ivuxolimab. V and J are TRBV6-5 and TRBJ2-2; D unresolved. As DNA, the CDR3 is TGTGCCAGCAGTTGGCAGCTGAACACCGGGGAGCTGTTTTTT. Its protein product is CASSWQLNTGELFF.